A selection of T cell receptor beta chains follows, all from one sample in a study of blood T cell repertoires in COVID-19. Only in-frame clones appear in the TCRdb table, and some are missing; sequencing was by immunoSEQ multiplex PCR. The sample comprises about 190,000 clones, approximately 86% of which are singletons, and roughly 24% rests with the top ten. Sequencing was performed on PBMCs or T cells enriched from blood (not recorded which). The receptors shown here come from a woman aged 40 to 50 in a cohort exposed to, infected with or recovered from COVID-19 (not recorded which). Both conserved end residues are part of each CDR3. A D gene is named only where the DNA matches it firmly. Clone size is stated in some rows and not others, as once, few, many or a class when expanded.

cdr3_length d_call clone_size j_call v_call cdr3_aa cdr3_nt
13 TRBD1 - TRBJ1-1 TRBV29-1 CSVETGANTEAFF TGCAGCGTTGAAACAGGGGCGAACACTGAAGCTTTCTTT
13 - - TRBJ2-5 TRBV3-1/TRBV3-2 CASSHGGQETQYF TGTGCCAGCAGTCATGGAGGACAAGAGACCCAGTACTTC
14 - - TRBJ2-1 TRBV5-1 CASSIKPGSHLQFF TGCGCCAGCAGCATCAAACCAGGTTCCCACTTGCAGTTCTTC
16 TRBD1 - TRBJ1-1 TRBV3-1/TRBV3-2 CASSPLKGATNTEAFF TGTGCCAGCAGCCCCTTGAAGGGGGCGACGAACACTGAAGCTTTCTTT
19 TRBD1 - TRBJ1-1 TRBV6-6 CASRRTPRTGVPMNTEAFF TGTGCCAGCAGACGAACACCGCGGACAGGAGTGCCCATGAACACTGAAGCTTTCTTT
16 - - TRBJ1-6 TRBV9 CASSESGQNYNSPLHF TGTGCCAGCAGCGAATCCGGACAGAACTATAATTCACCCCTCCACTTT
19 - - TRBJ2-4 TRBV9 CASSVDSSVLPIGQVIQYF TGTGCCAGCAGCGTAGATTCATCGGTACTCCCTATAGGCCAGGTCATTCAGTACTTC
13 - - TRBJ2-7 TRBV19 CASSWTDSYEQYF TGTGCCAGTAGTTGGACAGATAGCTACGAGCAGTACTTC
17 - many TRBJ1-2 TRBV13 CASSPQLGRRSMLGYTF TGTGCCAGCAGCCCCCAACTTGGTAGGAGGTCTATGCTTGGCTACACCTTC
14 TRBD2 - TRBJ2-2 TRBV29-1 CSVGRLAGAGELFF TGCAGCGTTGGGCGACTAGCGGGAGCCGGGGAGCTGTTTTTT
12 - - TRBJ1-1 TRBV6-5 CASSYLGTEAFF TGTGCCAGCAGTTACCTCGGGACTGAAGCTTTCTTT
18 - - TRBJ2-5 TRBV21-1 CASSKALGVRQYQETQYF TGTGCCAGCAGCAAAGCGCTAGGGGTTAGACAGTACCAAGAGACCCAGTACTTC
13 - - TRBJ1-1 TRBV6-1 CASSDSEITEAFF TGTGCCAGCAGTGATAGCGAGATCACTGAAGCTTTCTTT
14 TRBD1 - TRBJ2-1 TRBV6-5 CASSHRDSYNEQFF TGTGCCAGCAGTCACCGGGACAGCTACAATGAGCAGTTCTTC
14 TRBD1 - TRBJ1-2 TRBV2 CASSGDRLDYGYTF TGTGCCAGCAGTGGGGACAGGTTGGACTATGGCTACACCTTC
12 - - TRBJ1-1 TRBV13 CASSQGRTEAFF TGTGCCAGCAGCCAGGGTCGGACTGAAGCTTTCTTT
15 TRBD2 once TRBJ2-7 TRBV6-1 CASSDGRGGYLEQYF TGTGCCAGCAGTGATGGGCGGGGGGGGTATTTGGAGCAGTACTTC
13 TRBD1 - TRBJ2-7 TRBV27 CASADRPTYEQYF TGTGCCAGCGCGGACAGGCCGACCTACGAGCAGTACTTC
14 TRBD1 - TRBJ1-5 TRBV23-1 CASSLGQLYQPQHF TGCGCCAGCAGTCTGGGACAGCTCTATCAGCCCCAGCATTTT
14 TRBD2 once TRBJ2-1 TRBV7-9 CASTLAGGQGEQFF TGTGCCAGCACCTTAGCGGGGGGGCAGGGTGAGCAGTTCTTC
14 - - TRBJ2-3 TRBV27 CASSLWGLADTQYF TGTGCCAGCAGTTTATGGGGGCTGGCAGATACGCAGTATTTT
14 TRBD1 - TRBJ2-2 TRBV7-7 CASSFGQGSGELFF TGTGCCAGCAGCTTTGGACAGGGGTCCGGGGAGCTGTTTTTT
15 - - TRBJ1-2 TRBV7-9 CASSLVGSANYGYTF TGTGCCAGCAGCTTAGTTGGCAGCGCTAACTATGGCTACACCTTC
14 - - TRBJ1-1 TRBV27 CASSLSVGLPGAFF TGTGCCAGCAGTTTATCGGTGGGGCTCCCGGGAGCTTTCTTT
13 - - TRBJ2-7 TRBV7-2 CASSLADSYEQYF TGTGCCAGCAGCTTGGCGGACAGCTACGAGCAGTACTTC
13 - - TRBJ2-7 TRBV7-9 CASSTGQSYEQYF TGTGCCAGCAGCACCGGACAGTCCTACGAGCAGTACTTC
16 TRBD2 - TRBJ2-7 TRBV7-2 CASSLDPAGGTYEQYF TGTGCCAGCAGCTTAGATCCAGCGGGAGGCACCTACGAGCAGTACTTC
16 - - TRBJ1-2 TRBV7-9 CASSWPRGGAAGGYTF TGTGCCAGCAGCTGGCCCAGGGGTGGAGCTGCGGGTGGCTACACCTTC
15 TRBD2 - TRBJ2-1 TRBV5-1 CASSSGTSGGYEQFF TGCGCCAGCAGCTCCGGGACTAGCGGGGGTTATGAGCAGTTCTTC